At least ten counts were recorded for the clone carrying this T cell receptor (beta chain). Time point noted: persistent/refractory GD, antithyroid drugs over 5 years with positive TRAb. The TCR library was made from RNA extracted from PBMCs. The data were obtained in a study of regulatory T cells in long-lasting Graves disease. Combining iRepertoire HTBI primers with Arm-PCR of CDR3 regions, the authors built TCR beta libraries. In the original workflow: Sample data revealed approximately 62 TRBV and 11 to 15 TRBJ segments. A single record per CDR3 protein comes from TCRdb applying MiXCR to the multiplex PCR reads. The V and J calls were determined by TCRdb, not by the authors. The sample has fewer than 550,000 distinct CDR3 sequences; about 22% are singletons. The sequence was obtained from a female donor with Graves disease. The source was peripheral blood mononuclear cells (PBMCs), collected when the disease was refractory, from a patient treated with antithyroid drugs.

The CDR3 sequence: CASSQYGGSGYEQYF. The CDR3 coding sequence is TGTGCCAGTAGTCAGTACGGCGGGAGCGGGTACGAGCAGTACTTC. The chain recombines TRBV19 with TRBJ2-7; 7 nucleotides agree with TRBD2. Germline-derived CDR1 and CDR2 are LNHDA and SQIVND (reference sequence). V lost 5 bases to trimming and J lost 4 bases; unmatched junction nucleotides: 11. There are 15 residues in the CDR3.